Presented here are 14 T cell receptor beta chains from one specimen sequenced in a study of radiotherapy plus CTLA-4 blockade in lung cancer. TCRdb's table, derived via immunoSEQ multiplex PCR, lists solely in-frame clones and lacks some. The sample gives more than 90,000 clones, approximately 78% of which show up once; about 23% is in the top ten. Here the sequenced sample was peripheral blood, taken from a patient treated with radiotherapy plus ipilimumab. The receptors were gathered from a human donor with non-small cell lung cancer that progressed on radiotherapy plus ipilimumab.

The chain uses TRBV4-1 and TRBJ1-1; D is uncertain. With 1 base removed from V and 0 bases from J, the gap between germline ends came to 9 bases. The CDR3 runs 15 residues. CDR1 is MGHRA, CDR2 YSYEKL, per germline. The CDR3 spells CASSQVGRLNTEAFF. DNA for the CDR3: TGCGCCAGCAGCCAAGTCGGTCGGTTGAACACTGAAGCTTTCTTT.

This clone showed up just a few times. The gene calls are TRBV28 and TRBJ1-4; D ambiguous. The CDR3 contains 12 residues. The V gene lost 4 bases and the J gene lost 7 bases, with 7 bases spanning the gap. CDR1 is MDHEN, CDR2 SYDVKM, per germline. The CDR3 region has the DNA TGTGCCAGCAGTTCAACAGCTGAAAAACTGTTTTTT. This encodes CASSSTAEKLFF.

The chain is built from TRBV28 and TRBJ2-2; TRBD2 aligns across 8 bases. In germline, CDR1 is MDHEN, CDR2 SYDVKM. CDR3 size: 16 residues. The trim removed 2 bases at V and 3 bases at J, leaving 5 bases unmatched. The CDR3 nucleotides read TGTGCCAGCAGTTTACTAGCGGGTTTGGACACCGGGGAGCTGTTTTTT. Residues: CASSLLAGLDTGELFF. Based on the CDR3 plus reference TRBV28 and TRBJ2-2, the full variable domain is DVKVTQSSRYLVKRTGEKVFLECVQDMDHENMFWYRQDPGLGLRLIYFSYDVKMKEKGDIPEGYSVSREKKERFSLILESASTNQTSMYLCASSLLAGLDTGELFFGEGSRLTVL.

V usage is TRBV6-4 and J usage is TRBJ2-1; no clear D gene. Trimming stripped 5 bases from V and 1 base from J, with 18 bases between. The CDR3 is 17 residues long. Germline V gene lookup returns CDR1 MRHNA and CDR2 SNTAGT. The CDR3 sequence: CASSPTALSLSYNEQFF. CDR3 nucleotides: TGTGCCAGCAGTCCGACGGCCCTATCTCTTTCCTACAATGAGCAGTTCTTC.

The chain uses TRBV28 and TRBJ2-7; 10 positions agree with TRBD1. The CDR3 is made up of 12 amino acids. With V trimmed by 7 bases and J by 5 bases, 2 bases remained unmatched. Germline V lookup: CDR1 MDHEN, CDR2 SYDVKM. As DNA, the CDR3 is TGTGCCAGCAAGACAGGGGGCGACGAGCAGTACGTC. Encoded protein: CASKTGGDEQYV.

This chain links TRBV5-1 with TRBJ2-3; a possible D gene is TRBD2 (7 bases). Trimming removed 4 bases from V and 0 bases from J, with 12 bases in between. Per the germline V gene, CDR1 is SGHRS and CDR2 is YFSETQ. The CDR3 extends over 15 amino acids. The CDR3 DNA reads TGCGCCAGCAGCACACAGGGACTAAGCACAGATACGCAGTATTTT. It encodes CASSTQGLSTDTQYF.

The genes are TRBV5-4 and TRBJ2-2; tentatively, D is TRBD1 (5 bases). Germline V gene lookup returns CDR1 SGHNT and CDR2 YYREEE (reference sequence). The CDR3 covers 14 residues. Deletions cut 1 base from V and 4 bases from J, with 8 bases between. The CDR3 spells CASSLPGPTGELFF. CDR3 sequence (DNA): TGTGCCAGCAGCTTGCCAGGGCCCACCGGGGAGCTGTTTTTT.

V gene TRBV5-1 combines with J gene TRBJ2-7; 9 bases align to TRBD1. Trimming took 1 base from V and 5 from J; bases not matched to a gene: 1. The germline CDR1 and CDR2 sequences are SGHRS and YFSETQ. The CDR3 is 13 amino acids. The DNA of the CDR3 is TGCGCCAGCAGCTTGCGGACAGGGGACGAGCAGTACGTC. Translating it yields CASSLRTGDEQYV.

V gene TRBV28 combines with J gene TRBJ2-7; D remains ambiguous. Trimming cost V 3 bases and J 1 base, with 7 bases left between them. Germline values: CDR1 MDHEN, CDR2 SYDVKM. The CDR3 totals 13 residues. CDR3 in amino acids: CASSLGSSYEQYF. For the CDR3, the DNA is TGTGCCAGCAGTTTGGGGTCATCCTACGAGCAGTACTTC.

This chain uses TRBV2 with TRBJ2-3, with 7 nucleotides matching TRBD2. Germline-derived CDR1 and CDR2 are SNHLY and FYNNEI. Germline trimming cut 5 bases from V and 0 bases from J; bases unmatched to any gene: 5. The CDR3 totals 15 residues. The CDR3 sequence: CASSREVTSTDTQYF. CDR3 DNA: TGTGCCAGCAGTCGGGAGGTTACTAGCACAGATACGCAGTATTTT.

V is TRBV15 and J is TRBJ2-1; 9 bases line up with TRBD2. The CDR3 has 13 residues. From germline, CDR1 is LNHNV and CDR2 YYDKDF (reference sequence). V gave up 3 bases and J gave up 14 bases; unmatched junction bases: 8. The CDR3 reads CATSSDRSGRKFF. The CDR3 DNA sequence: TGTGCCACCAGCAGTGACCGTAGCGGGAGAAAGTTCTTC.

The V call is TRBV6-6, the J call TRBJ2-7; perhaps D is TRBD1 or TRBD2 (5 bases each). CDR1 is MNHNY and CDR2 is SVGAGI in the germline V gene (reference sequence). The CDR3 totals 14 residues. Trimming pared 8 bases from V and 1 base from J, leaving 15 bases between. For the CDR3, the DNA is TGTGCCAGCCAATACGGGACGGATTCCTACGAGCAGTACTTC. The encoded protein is CASQYGTDSYEQYF.

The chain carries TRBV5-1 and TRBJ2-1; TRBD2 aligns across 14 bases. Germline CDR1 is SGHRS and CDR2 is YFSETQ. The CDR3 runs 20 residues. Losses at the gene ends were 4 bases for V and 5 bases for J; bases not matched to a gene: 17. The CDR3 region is CASSLLSGTSGRIIHNEQFF. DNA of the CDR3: TGCGCCAGCAGCCTCCTATCGGGGACTAGCGGGAGAATAATCCACAATGAGCAGTTCTTC.

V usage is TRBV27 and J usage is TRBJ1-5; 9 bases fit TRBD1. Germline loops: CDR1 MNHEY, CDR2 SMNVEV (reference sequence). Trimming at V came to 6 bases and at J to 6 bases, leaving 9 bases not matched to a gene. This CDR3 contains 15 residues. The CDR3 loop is CASSMGQGTTQPQHF. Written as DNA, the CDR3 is TGTGCCAGCAGCATGGGACAGGGCACGACTCAGCCCCAGCATTTT.